These 27 T cell receptor beta chains came from one sample sequenced in a study of blood T cell repertoires in COVID-19. This table comes from immunoSEQ multiplex PCR, and its TCRdb copy is limited to in-frame clones, with some not included. The sample lists roughly 520,000 clones; approximately 87% were seen once. The sequencing input was PBMCs or T cells enriched from blood (not recorded which). These receptors were obtained from a woman aged 40 to 49 who had recovered from COVID-19.

The chain recombines TRBV27 with TRBJ2-1, with 10 bases lining up with TRBD2. CDR1 is MNHEY and CDR2 is SMNVEV in the germline V gene (reference sequence). The CDR3 covers 16 residues. The trim removed 2 bases at V and 8 bases at J, leaving 9 bases unmatched. CDR3 protein: CASSLGASGSLDEQFF. For the CDR3, the DNA is TGTGCCAGCAGTTTAGGGGCTAGCGGGAGCCTCGATGAGCAGTTCTTC.

The chain couples TRBV9 to TRBJ2-2; D perhaps matches TRBD2 (6 bases). The CDR3 runs to 16 residues. V was trimmed by 3 bases and J by 1 base, leaving 13 bases between them. Germline V gene sequence: CDR1 SGDLS, CDR2 YYNGEE. The CDR3 DNA reads TGTGCCAGCAGCGCAACCGGGACTTTGAACACCGGGGAGCTGTTTTTT. Translation: CASSATGTLNTGELFF.

The genes are TRBV27 and TRBJ1-6; D uncertain. CDR1 is MNHEY and CDR2 is SMNVEV in the germline V gene (reference sequence). This CDR3 is 13 amino acids long. Deletions cut 5 bases from V and 6 bases from J, with 8 bases between. The DNA of the CDR3 is TGTGCCAGCAGTCTAAACCCTAATTCACCCCTCCACTTT. Amino acids: CASSLNPNSPLHF.

The chain uses TRBV19 and TRBJ2-2, with 10 positions matching TRBD1. The CDR3 spans 14 residues. Germline V gene data show CDR1 as LNHDA and CDR2 as SQIVND (reference sequence). The V and J ends lost 6 bases and 6 bases, in that order; junction bases with no gene match: 4. In DNA form, the CDR3 reads TGTGCCAGTAGCCTGGGACAGGGGTCCGGGGAGCTGTTTTTT. Translating gives CASSLGQGSGELFF.

As to this clone: Other DNA sequences in the sample encode the same CDR3. This chain uses TRBV19 with TRBJ1-1; 8 nucleotides line up with TRBD1. Losses at the gene ends were 1 base for V and 0 bases for J; bases not matched to a gene: 1. The CDR3 is 15 residues long. Germline lookup yields CDR1 LNHDA and CDR2 SQIVND (reference sequence). The CDR3 DNA reads as TGTGCCAGTAGTATAGGACAGGGGCTGAACACTGAAGCTTTCTTT. As protein: CASSIGQGLNTEAFF.

Remarks on this clone: The same CDR3 also results from other DNA sequences found in this sample. The chain has TRBV9 and TRBJ2-7; the D gene is possibly TRBD2 (5 bases). V shed 4 bases and J shed 0 bases, with 11 bases lying between them. This CDR3 is 14 amino acids long. The germline gives CDR1 SGDLS, CDR2 YYNGEE. In DNA, the CDR3 is TGTGCCAGCAGCCCTGGAGGAGTCTCCTACGAGCAGTACTTC. This encodes CASSPGGVSYEQYF.

This clone was detected once. The rearrangement uses TRBV6-5 and TRBJ2-2; D is possibly TRBD1 (7 bases). The CDR3 loop spans 15 amino acids. Trimming took off 8 bases at V and 4 bases at J, with 17 bases between the two ends. Germline-derived CDR1 and CDR2 are MNHEY and SVGAGI. Here the CDR3 DNA reads TGTGCCAGCGGGGGGACAGATGCTGGCACCGGGGAGCTGTTTTTT. Translating it yields CASGGTDAGTGELFF.

The chain couples TRBV15 to TRBJ2-3; the match to TRBD2 covers 8 bases. Losses at the gene ends were 0 bases for V and 0 bases for J; bases not matched to a gene: 11. Germline values: CDR1 LNHNV, CDR2 YYDKDF (reference sequence). CDR3 length: 19 residues. The CDR3 coding sequence is TGTGCCACCAGCAGAGAGGGAACTAGCGGTGAAACTAGCACAGATACGCAGTATTTT. Its translation: CATSREGTSGETSTDTQYF.

The V and J genes are TRBV4-3 and TRBJ2-7; 8 nucleotides line up with TRBD2. CDR3 length: 15 residues. The ends lost 0 bases at V and 3 bases at J; junction bases unmatched: 4. From germline, CDR1 is LGHNA and CDR2 YSLEER. CDR3 residues: CASSQDLAGRYEQYF. The CDR3, as DNA: TGCGCCAGCAGCCAAGATCTAGCGGGCCGCTACGAGCAGTACTTC.

The chain couples TRBV4-1 to TRBJ1-2; D not certain. Trimming took off 4 bases at V and 4 bases at J, with 10 bases between the two ends. CDR3 length equals 13 residues. The germline V gene encodes CDR1 MGHRA and CDR2 YSYEKL. The CDR3 loop reads CASSRRGIYGYTF. The CDR3 coding sequence is TGCGCCAGCAGCCGACGAGGGATCTATGGCTACACCTTC.

This chain uses TRBV7-8 with TRBJ1-3; D possibly corresponds to TRBD1 (5 bases). V lost 1 base to trimming and J lost 6 bases, with 13 bases between them. Germline lookup yields CDR1 SGHVS and CDR2 FQNEAQ. The CDR3 covers 15 residues. The CDR3 sequence is CASSLGSRGANTIYF. Here the CDR3 DNA reads TGTGCCAGCAGCTTAGGATCAAGGGGCGCAAACACCATATATTTT.

The V gene is TRBV18, the J gene TRBJ2-4; D is possibly TRBD2 (5 bases). The V end lost 2 bases, the J end lost 0 bases, and 20 bases lay between the germline ends. The CDR3 is made up of 19 amino acids. Germline CDR1 and CDR2: KGHSH and LQKENI. The CDR3 region has the DNA TGTGCCAGCTCACCAGGAGGAATATTGGCTGGACTAGCCAAAAACATTCAGTACTTC. This codes for CASSPGGILAGLAKNIQYF.

J is TRBJ2-7 and V is TRBV7-2; TRBD2 might be the D (7 bases). The CDR3 loop spans 12 amino acids. V was pared by 6 bases and J by 9 bases, with 15 bases between. Germline CDR1 is SGHTA and CDR2 is FQGNSA. The CDR3 protein is CASSYEGGVQYF. CDR3 DNA: TGTGCCAGCAGTTACGAGGGGGGGGTGCAGTACTTC.

This clone was seen only once. V is TRBV6-6 and J is TRBJ1-2; the match to TRBD1 covers 7 bases. V shed 7 bases and J 6 bases; nucleotides not matched to a gene: 8. From germline, CDR1 is MNHNY and CDR2 SVGAGI (reference sequence). The CDR3 length is 13 residues. DNA of the CDR3: TGTGCCAGCAACGACAGGGAAGAAGATGGCTACACCTTC. Residues: CASNDREEDGYTF.

J is TRBJ1-5 and V is TRBV6-6, with no clear D. The V and J ends lost 2 bases and 0 bases respectively, with 5 bases between them. Germline V lookup: CDR1 MNHNY, CDR2 SVGAGI (reference sequence). The length of the CDR3 is 14 residues. This chain's CDR3 is CASSYEISNQPQHF. The DNA for the CDR3 is TGTGCCAGCAGTTACGAGATTAGCAATCAGCCCCAGCATTTT.

The CDR3 DNA sequence: TGTGCCAGCCGGGAGTATCGGTACAATGAGCAGTTCTTC. Translating it yields CASREYRYNEQFF. The gene calls are TRBV6-5 and TRBJ2-1, with TRBD2 as a possible D gene (6 bases). Germline V lookup: CDR1 MNHEY, CDR2 SVGAGI. CDR3 length: 13 amino acids. V gave up 8 bases and J gave up 4 bases, with 12 bases separating them.

This chain connects TRBV7-2 to TRBJ1-2; possibly TRBD1 for D (5 bases). The CDR3 is made up of 13 amino acids. The germline V gene encodes CDR1 SGHTA and CDR2 FQGNSA. V lost 5 bases and J lost 7, with 14 bases in between. The CDR3 protein is CASSPGEGLGYTF. CDR3 DNA sequence: TGTGCCAGCAGCCCCGGGGAGGGGCTTGGCTACACCTTC.

The chain couples TRBV10-3 to TRBJ2-1; the D gene is possibly TRBD1 (6 bases). The germline V and J ends were trimmed by 6 bases and 4 bases, with 13 bases remaining between them. This CDR3 has 14 amino acids. Per germline, CDR1 ENHRY and CDR2 SYGVKD. The CDR3 nucleotides are TGTGCCATCAGGGACAGTAGTGAGTACAATGAGCAGTTCTTC. Amino acid sequence: CAIRDSSEYNEQFF.

The chain uses TRBV15 and TRBJ1-5, with TRBD1 identical over 8 bases. Per the germline V gene, CDR1 is LNHNV and CDR2 is YYDKDF (reference sequence). The ends lost 3 bases at V and 4 bases at J; junction bases unmatched: 8. The CDR3 length is 16 residues. In nucleotides, the CDR3 is TGTGCCACCAGCAGTAACAGGGGGATGGGAAATCAGCCCCAGCATTTT. Translating gives CATSSNRGMGNQPQHF. The variable domain in full, with the rest retrieved from reference TRBV15 and TRBJ1-5, is DAMVIQNPRYQVTQFGKPVTLSCSQTLNHNVMYWYQQKSSQAPKLLFHYYDKDFNNEADTPDNFQSRRPNTSFCFLDIRSPGLGDTAMYLCATSSNRGMGNQPQHFGDGTRLSIL.

The chain uses TRBV7-9 and TRBJ2-3; 11 nucleotides match TRBD2. The CDR3 runs 15 residues. From germline, CDR1 is SEHNR and CDR2 FQNEAQ (reference sequence). Trimming took 6 bases from V and 5 from J; bases not matched to a gene: 7. The CDR3 DNA is TGTGCCAGCAGTCCTAGCGGGAGGCGTAGAGATACGCAGTATTTT. This translates into CASSPSGRRRDTQYF.

This chain links TRBV14 with TRBJ1-2; 9 bases fit TRBD1. Germline trimming cut 1 base from V and 5 bases from J; bases unmatched to any gene: 5. Germline V CDR1 and CDR2: SGHDN, FVKESK. The CDR3 has 15 amino acids. The CDR3 region has the DNA TGTGCCAGCAGCCAAGGCAAACAGGGGGCATATGGCTACACCTTC. Translated: CASSQGKQGAYGYTF.

The chain links TRBV7-2 to TRBJ2-5, with 9 bases fitting TRBD2. V lost 5 bases, J lost 2 bases, and 15 bases stayed unmatched. CDR3 length: 18 amino acids. The germline V gene has CDR1 SGHTA and CDR2 FQGNSA. The CDR3 loop is CASSLGGLAGYIQETQYF. CDR3 in DNA: TGTGCCAGCAGCCTAGGGGGGCTAGCGGGGTATATACAAGAGACCCAGTACTTC.

This rearrangement joins TRBV27 to TRBJ1-4; 7 bases align to TRBD1. Germline trimming cut 4 bases from V and 5 bases from J; bases unmatched to any gene: 4. CDR1 is MNHEY and CDR2 is SMNVEV in the germline V gene (reference sequence). The CDR3 is 14 residues long. As DNA, the CDR3 is TGTGCCAGCAGTTCACAGGGGCGGAATGAAAAACTGTTTTTT. Translation gives CASSSQGRNEKLFF.

This clone has just a few counts. The chain couples TRBV4-2 to TRBJ2-3; D not resolved. Germline assignment: CDR1 LGHNA and CDR2 YNFKEQ. The CDR3 is 13 residues long. V was trimmed by 6 bases and J by 5 bases, leaving 12 bases between them. The CDR3 region is CASRREAGDTQYF. Written as DNA, the CDR3 is TGTGCCAGCAGACGCGAAGCAGGAGATACGCAGTATTTT.

V and J are TRBV6-1 and TRBJ2-7, with 7 bases matching TRBD1. The CDR3 is made up of 14 amino acids. Trimming removed 2 bases from V and 0 bases from J; junction bases left unmatched: 1. Germline loops: CDR1 MNHNS, CDR2 SASEGT. The CDR3 sequence: CASSEYRGSYEQYF. Written as DNA, the CDR3 is TGTGCCAGCAGTGAATACAGGGGCTCCTACGAGCAGTACTTC.

This sequence joins TRBV3-1 (or the pseudogene TRBV3-2) and TRBJ1-4; D perhaps matches TRBD1 (5 bases). From germline, CDR1 is LGHDT and CDR2 YNNKEL (reference sequence). The CDR3 is made up of 13 amino acids. V was pared by 4 bases and J by 8 bases, with 11 bases between. In nucleotides, the CDR3 is TGTGCCAGCAGCCCCTCGGAGGGGGAAAAACTGTTTTTT. Translating it yields CASSPSEGEKLFF.

CDR3 residues: CASSPGSRSIQYF. Written as DNA, the CDR3 is TGTGCCAGCAGCCCCGGGAGCAGGAGCATTCAGTACTTC. The chain uses TRBV14 and TRBJ2-4; D perhaps matches TRBD2 (6 bases). CDR3 length: 13 amino acids. Germline-derived CDR1 and CDR2 are SGHDN and FVKESK. V was clipped by 4 bases and J by 9 bases, with 13 bases between them.